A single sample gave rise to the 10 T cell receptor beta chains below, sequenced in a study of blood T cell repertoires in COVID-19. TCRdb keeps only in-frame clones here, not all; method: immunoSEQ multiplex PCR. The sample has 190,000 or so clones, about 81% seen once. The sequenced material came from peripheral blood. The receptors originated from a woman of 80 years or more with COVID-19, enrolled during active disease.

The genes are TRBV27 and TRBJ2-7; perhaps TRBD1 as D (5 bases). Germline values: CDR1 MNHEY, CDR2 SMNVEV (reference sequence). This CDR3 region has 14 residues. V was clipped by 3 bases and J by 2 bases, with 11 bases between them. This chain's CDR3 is CASSFGAETYEQYF. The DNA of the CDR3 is TGTGCCAGCAGTTTTGGGGCCGAGACCTACGAGCAGTACTTC.

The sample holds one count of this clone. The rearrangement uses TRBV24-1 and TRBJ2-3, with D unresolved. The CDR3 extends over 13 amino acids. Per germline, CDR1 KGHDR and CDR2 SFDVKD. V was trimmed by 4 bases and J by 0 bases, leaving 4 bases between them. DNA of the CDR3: TGTGCCACCAGTGACTCTAGCACAGATACGCAGTATTTT. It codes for CATSDSSTDTQYF.

CDR3 coding DNA: TGTGCCAGCAGCTTAAGCAGGGGGTCTGAAGCTTTCTTT. Amino acid sequence: CASSLSRGSEAFF. The chain couples TRBV5-4 to TRBJ1-1; 7 positions agree with TRBD1. Germline V lookup: CDR1 SGHNT, CDR2 YYREEE (reference sequence). The junction had 4 bases not matched to a gene; V was cut back by 2 bases and J by 6 bases. The CDR3 runs to 13 residues.

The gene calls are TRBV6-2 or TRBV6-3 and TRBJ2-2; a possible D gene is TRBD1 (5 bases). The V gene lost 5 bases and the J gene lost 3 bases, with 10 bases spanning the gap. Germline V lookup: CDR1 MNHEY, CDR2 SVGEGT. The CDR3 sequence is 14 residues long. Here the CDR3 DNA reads TGTGCCAGCAGTAGGACAACTCACACCGGGGAGCTGTTTTTT. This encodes CASSRTTHTGELFF.

CDR3 amino acids: CASSSLKQGTLTDTQYF. The CDR3 DNA sequence: TGTGCCAGCAGCAGCCTAAAACAGGGGACCCTCACAGATACGCAGTATTTT. V gene TRBV21-1 combines with J gene TRBJ2-3; TRBD1, the D gene given by the table, was not confirmed from the DNA. TRBV21-1 is labeled a pseudogene. The CDR3 is 17 amino acids.

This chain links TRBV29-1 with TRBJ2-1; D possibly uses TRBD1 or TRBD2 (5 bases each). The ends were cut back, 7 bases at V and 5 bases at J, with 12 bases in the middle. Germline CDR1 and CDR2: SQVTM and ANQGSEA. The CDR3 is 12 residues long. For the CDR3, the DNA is TGCAGCGGGGGACCCGGGGACAATGAGCAGTTCTTC. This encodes CSGGPGDNEQFF.

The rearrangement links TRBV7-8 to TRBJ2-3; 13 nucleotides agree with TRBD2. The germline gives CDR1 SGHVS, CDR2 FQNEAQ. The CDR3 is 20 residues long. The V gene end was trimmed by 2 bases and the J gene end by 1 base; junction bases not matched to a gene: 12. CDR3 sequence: CASSLFATSGRASGTDTQYF. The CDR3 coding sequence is TGTGCCAGCAGCTTATTCGCCACTAGCGGGAGGGCCTCGGGCACAGATACGCAGTATTTT. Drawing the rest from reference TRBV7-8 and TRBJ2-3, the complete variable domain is GAGVSQSPRYKVAKRGQDVALRCDPISGHVSLFWYQQALGQGPEFLTYFQNEAQLDKSGLPSDRFFAERPEGSVSTLKIQRTQQEDSAVYLCASSLFATSGRASGTDTQYFGPGTRLTVL.

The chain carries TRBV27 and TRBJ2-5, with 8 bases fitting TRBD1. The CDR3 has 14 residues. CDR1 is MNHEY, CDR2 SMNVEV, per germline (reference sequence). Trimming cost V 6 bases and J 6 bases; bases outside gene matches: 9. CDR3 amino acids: CASSRTGNTKTQYF. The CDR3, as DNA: TGTGCCAGCAGCCGGACAGGGAATACAAAGACCCAGTACTTC.

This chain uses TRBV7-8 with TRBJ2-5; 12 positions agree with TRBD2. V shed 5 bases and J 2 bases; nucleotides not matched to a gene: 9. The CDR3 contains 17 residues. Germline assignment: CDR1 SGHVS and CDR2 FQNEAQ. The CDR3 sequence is CASSPRTSGAVQETQYF. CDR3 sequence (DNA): TGTGCCAGCAGCCCCAGGACTAGCGGGGCTGTACAAGAGACCCAGTACTTC.

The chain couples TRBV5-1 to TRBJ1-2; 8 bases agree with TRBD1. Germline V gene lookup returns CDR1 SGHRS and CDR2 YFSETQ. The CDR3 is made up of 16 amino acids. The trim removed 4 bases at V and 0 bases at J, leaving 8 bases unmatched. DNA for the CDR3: TGCGCCAGCAGCCCGTGGGACAGGCGAGCTAACTATGGCTACACCTTC. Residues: CASSPWDRRANYGYTF.